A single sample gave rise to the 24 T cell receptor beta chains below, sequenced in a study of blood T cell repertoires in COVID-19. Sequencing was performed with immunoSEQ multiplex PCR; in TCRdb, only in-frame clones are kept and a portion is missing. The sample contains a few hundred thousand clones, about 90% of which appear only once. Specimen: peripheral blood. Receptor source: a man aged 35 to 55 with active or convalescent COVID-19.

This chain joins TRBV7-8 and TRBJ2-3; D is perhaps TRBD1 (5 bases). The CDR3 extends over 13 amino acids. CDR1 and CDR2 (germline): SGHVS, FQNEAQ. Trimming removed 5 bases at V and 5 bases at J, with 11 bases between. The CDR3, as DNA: TGTGCCAGCAGCCCCCTTAGGGGAGATACGCAGTATTTT. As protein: CASSPLRGDTQYF.

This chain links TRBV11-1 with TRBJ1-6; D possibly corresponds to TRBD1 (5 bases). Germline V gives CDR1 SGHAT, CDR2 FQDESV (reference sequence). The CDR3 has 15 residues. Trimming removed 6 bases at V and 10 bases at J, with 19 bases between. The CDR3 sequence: CASRGGRVSGSPLHF. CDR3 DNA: TGTGCCAGCAGGGGGGGTCGGGTCTCGGGCTCACCCCTCCACTTT.

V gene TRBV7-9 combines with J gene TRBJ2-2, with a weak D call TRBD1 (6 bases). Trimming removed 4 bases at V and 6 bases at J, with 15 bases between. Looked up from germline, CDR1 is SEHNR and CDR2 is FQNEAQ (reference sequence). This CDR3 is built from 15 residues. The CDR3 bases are TGTGCCAGCAGCTGGTATGGGACATCACCCGGGGAGCTGTTTTTT. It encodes CASSWYGTSPGELFF.

CDR3 loop: CASSQDLSWDRVQSPLHF. CDR3 bases: TGTGCCAGCAGCCAAGATTTGAGTTGGGACAGGGTTCAATCACCCCTCCACTTT. V is TRBV3-1 (or the pseudogene TRBV3-2) and J is TRBJ1-6, with TRBD1 identical over 9 bases. V lost 0 bases and J lost 10; bases outside the gene matches: 13. CDR3 size: 18 residues. Germline V gives CDR1 LGHDT, CDR2 YNNKEL (reference sequence).

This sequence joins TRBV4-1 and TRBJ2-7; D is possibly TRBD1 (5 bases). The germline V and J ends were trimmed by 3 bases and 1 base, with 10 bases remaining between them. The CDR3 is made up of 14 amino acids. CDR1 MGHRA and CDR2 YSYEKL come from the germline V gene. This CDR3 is CASSHHDSSYEQYF. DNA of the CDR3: TGCGCCAGCAGCCACCACGACAGTTCCTACGAGCAGTACTTC.

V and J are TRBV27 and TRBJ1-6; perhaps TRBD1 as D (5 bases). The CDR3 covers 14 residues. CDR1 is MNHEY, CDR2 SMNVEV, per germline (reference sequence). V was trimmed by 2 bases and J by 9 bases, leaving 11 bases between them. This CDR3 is CASSLQGFGSPLHF. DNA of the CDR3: TGTGCCAGCAGTTTACAGGGTTTCGGTTCACCCCTCCACTTT.

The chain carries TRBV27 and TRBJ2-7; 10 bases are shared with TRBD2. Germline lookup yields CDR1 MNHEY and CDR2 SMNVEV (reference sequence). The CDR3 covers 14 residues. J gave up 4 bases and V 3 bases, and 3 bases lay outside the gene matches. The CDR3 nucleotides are TGTGCCAGCAGTTTCGGGACTAGCGATTACGAGCAGTACTTC. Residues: CASSFGTSDYEQYF.

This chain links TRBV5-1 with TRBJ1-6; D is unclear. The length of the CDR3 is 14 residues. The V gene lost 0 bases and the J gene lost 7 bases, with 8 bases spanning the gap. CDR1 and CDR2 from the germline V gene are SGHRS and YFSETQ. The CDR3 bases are TGCGCCAGCAGCTTGGATAATTTAAATTCACCCCTCCACTTT. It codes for CASSLDNLNSPLHF.

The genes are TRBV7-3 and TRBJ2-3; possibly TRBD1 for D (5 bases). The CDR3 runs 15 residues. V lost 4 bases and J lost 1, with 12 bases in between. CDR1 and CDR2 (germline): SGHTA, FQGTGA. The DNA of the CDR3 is TGTGCCAGCAGCTCAGGGCATTGGGGCACAGATACGCAGTATTTT. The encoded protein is CASSSGHWGTDTQYF. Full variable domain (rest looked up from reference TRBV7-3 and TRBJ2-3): GAGVSQTPSNKVTEKGKYVELRCDPISGHTALYWYRQSLGQGPEFLIYFQGTGAADDSGLPNDRFFAVRPEGSVSTLKIQRTERGDSAVYLCASSSGHWGTDTQYFGPGTRLTVL.

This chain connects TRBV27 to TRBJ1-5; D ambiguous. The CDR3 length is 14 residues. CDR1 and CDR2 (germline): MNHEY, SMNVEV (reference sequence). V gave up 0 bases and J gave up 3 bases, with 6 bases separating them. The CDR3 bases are TGTGCCAGCAGTTTATCCGGGAACAATCAGCCCCAGCATTTT. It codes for CASSLSGNNQPQHF.

CDR3 sequence: CASSPGTDNNQPQHF. CDR3 nucleotides: TGCGCCAGCAGCCCAGGGACAGATAATAATCAGCCCCAGCATTTT. The chain employs TRBV5-1 and TRBJ1-5; 7 bases fit TRBD1. CDR1 and CDR2 from the germline V gene are SGHRS and YFSETQ. Unmatched junction bases numbered 8, after V lost 4 bases and J lost 4 bases. The CDR3 runs to 15 residues.

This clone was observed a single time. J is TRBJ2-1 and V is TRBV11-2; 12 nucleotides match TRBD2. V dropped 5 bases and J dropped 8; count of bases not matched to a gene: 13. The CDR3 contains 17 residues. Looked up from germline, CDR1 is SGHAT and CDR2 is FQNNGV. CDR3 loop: CASSPSPSGGANDEQFF. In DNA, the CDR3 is TGTGCCAGCAGCCCTTCCCCTAGCGGGGGGGCGAACGATGAGCAGTTCTTC. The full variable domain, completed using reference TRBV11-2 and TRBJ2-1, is EAGVAQSPRYKIIEKRQSVAFWCNPISGHATLYWYQQILGQGPKLLIQFQNNGVVDDSQLPKDRFSAERLKGVDSTLKIQPAKLEDSAVYLCASSPSPSGGANDEQFFGPGTRLTVL.

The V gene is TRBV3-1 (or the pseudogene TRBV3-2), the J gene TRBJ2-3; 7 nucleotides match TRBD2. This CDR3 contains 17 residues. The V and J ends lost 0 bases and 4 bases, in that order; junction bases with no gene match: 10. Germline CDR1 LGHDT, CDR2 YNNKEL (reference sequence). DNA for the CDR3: TGTGCCAGCAGCCAAGAAAACCGGGGGGAGTATGCAGATACGCAGTATTTT. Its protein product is CASSQENRGEYADTQYF.

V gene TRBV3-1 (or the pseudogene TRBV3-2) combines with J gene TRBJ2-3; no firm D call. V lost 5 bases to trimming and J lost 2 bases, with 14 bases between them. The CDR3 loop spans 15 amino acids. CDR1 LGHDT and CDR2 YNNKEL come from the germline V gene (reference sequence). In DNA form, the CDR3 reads TGTGCCAGCAGCTTAGATCATTCTATCACAGATACGCAGTATTTT. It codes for CASSLDHSITDTQYF.

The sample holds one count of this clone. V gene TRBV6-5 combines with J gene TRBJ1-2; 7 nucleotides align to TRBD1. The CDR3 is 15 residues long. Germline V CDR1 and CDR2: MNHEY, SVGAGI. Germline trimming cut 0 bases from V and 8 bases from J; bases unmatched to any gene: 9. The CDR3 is CASSYSNRGVTGYTF. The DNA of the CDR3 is TGTGCCAGCAGTTACTCAAACAGGGGAGTGACCGGCTACACCTTC.

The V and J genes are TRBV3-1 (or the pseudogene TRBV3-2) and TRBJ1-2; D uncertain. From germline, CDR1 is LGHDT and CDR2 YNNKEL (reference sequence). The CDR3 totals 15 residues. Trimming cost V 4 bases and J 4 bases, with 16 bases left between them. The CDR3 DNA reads TGTGCCAGCAGCCTACATAGCGGAGGGTCCTATGGCTACACCTTC. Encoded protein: CASSLHSGGSYGYTF.

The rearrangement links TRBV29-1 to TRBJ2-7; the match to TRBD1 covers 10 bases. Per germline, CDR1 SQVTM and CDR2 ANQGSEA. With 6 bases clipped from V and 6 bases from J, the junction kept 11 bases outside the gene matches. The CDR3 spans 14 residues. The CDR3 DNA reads TGCAGCGTCCAAAGGACAGGGGGTCGTTCCGAGCAGTACTTC. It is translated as CSVQRTGGRSEQYF.

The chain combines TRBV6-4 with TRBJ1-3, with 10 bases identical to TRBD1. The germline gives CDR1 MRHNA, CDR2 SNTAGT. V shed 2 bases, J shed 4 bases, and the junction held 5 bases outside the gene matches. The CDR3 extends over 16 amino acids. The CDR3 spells CASSDPGQGRGNTIYF. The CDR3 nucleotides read TGTGCCAGCAGTGACCCGGGACAGGGGAGGGGAAACACCATATATTTT.

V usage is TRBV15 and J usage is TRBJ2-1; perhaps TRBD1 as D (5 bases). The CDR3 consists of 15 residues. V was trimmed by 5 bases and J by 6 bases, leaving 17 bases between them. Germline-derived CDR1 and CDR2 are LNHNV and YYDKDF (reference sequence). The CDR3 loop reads CATSGYRPQANEQFF. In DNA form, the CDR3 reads TGTGCCACCAGCGGATACAGGCCCCAGGCCAATGAGCAGTTCTTC.

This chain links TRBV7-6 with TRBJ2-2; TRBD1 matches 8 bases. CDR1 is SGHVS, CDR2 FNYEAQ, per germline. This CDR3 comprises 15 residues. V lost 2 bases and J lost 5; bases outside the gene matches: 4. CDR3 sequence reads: CASSLQGAHTGELFF. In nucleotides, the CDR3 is TGTGCCAGCAGCTTACAGGGGGCGCATACCGGGGAGCTGTTTTTT.

The CDR3 loop is CASSPLSGVLETEAFF. CDR3 in DNA: TGCGCCAGCAGCCCGCTATCAGGGGTGCTGGAAACTGAAGCTTTCTTT. The chain carries TRBV4-1 and TRBJ1-1, with D possibly matching TRBD1 (6 bases). With 4 bases removed from V and 5 bases from J, the gap between germline ends came to 20 bases. Germline loops: CDR1 MGHRA, CDR2 YSYEKL. The CDR3 length is 16 residues.

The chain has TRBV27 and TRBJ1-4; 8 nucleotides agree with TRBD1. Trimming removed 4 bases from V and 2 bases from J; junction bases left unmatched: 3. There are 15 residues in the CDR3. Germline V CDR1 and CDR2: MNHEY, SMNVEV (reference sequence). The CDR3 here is CASSSGQGTNEKLFF. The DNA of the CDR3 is TGTGCCAGCAGTTCCGGACAGGGCACTAATGAAAAACTGTTTTTT.

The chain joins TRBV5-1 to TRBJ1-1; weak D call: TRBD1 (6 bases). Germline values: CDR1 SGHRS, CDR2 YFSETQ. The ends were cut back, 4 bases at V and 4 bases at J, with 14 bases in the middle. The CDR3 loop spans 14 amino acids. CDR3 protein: CASSPWDTSTEAFF. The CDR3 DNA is TGCGCCAGCAGCCCCTGGGACACATCCACTGAAGCTTTCTTT.

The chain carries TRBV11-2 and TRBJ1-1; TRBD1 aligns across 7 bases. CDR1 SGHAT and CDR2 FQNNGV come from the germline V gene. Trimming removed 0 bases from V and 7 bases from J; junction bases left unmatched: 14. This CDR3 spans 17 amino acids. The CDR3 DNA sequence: TGTGCCAGCAGCTTAGATCGCAGGGGGAGGAAAGTGAATGAAGCTTTCTTT. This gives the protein CASSLDRRGRKVNEAFF.